This T cell receptor (beta chain) is from a study of cytomegalovirus exposure and HLA in healthy donors. From germline, CDR1 is LNHDA and CDR2 SQIVND (reference sequence). The V end lost 3 bases, the J end lost 4 bases, and 12 bases lay between the germline ends. The CDR3 spans 14 residues. Researchers ran the PCR with 60 Vbeta and 13 Jbeta primers. Only in-frame clones appear in the TCRdb table, and some are missing; sequencing was by immunoSEQ multiplex PCR. Of fewer than 250,000 clones listed, roughly four fifths were seen once; the top ten hold around 2%. The source is a man between 18 and 29 years old in good health and CMV-seronegative. Sequenced: PBMCs. The rearrangement joins TRBV19 to TRBJ2-5, with D possibly being TRBD2 (6 bases). CDR3 nucleotides: TGTGCCAGTAGTATGCGGGAACGTCGAGAGACCCAGTACTTC. Protein product: CASSMRERRETQYF.